The clone carrying this T cell receptor beta chain was detected only a few times. The sample comes from a study of T cells after yellow fever vaccination. TCRdb passed the 5' RACE reads through MiXCR, listing each CDR3 protein once. The sample includes roughly 160,000 distinct CDR3 sequences, 7% to 10% of them seen just once. Source: CD8+ T cells sorted from PBMCs, taken 45 days after the yellow fever booster vaccination. This clonotype was sampled from a man in his late teens or twenties who received the YFV17D yellow fever vaccine.

CDR3 residues: CASSLIAGGLTDEQFF. Here the CDR3 DNA reads TGTGCCAGCAGCCTTATAGCGGGGGGCCTCACCGATGAGCAGTTCTTC. The chain links TRBV7-9 to TRBJ2-1, with 10 bases fitting TRBD2. Germline assignment: CDR1 SEHNR and CDR2 FQNEAQ (reference sequence). The V gene end was trimmed by 5 bases and the J gene end by 8 bases; junction bases not matched to a gene: 12. CDR3 length equals 16 residues.